The rows below give T cell receptor beta chains drawn from one sample of a study of blood T cells in healthy people across ages. TCRdb analysed the 5' RACE reads with MiXCR anew, one entry per CDR3 protein. The table includes roughly 700,000 distinct CDR3 sequences, 49% detected once. The specimen sequenced was blood. The receptors stem from a woman in her sixties or seventies in good health. CDR3s include the opening cysteine and the closing phenylalanine or tryptophan. The order of the fields is V gene, D gene, clone size, J gene, CDR3 protein, CDR3 DNA. A D gene is named only where the DNA matches it firmly. Expanded clones get a size class; other rows say once, few or many, or leave the size out.

TRBV20-1	-	-	TRBJ2-1	CSAPTVKTKNEQFF	TGCAGTGCCCCGACAGTGAAGACAAAAAATGAGCAGTTCTTC
TRBV7-9	-	-	TRBJ1-2	CASSIAGASGEYGYTF	TGTGCCAGCAGCATCGCAGGGGCGAGTGGGGAGTATGGCTACACCTTC
TRBV27	-	-	TRBJ2-5	CASSFGQNQETQYF	TGTGCCAGCAGTTTCGGACAGAACCAAGAGACCCAGTACTTC
TRBV7-9	-	few	TRBJ2-7	CASSPDKSYEQYF	TGTGCCAGCAGCCCGGACAAGTCCTACGAGCAGTACTTC
TRBV9	-	-	TRBJ1-1	CASSVKSIGGANTEAFF	TGTGCCAGCAGCGTAAAAAGTATTGGGGGAGCAAACACTGAAGCTTTCTTT
TRBV28	-	-	TRBJ2-3	CASRGGTSTDTQYF	TGTGCCAGCAGGGGCGGGACTAGCACAGATACGCAGTATTTT
TRBV25-1	-	-	TRBJ1-2	CASSEPGLNGYTF	TGTGCCAGCAGTGAACCGGGACTCAATGGCTACACCTTC
TRBV4-3	TRBD1	-	TRBJ2-3	CASSQDIVGGGEDTQYF	TGCGCCAGCAGCCAAGATATCGTAGGGGGCGGTGAGGATACGCAGTATTTT
TRBV7-2	TRBD2	-	TRBJ2-7	CASSLEQRGRMYGTYEQYF	TGTGCCAGCAGCTTAGAACAGCGGGGGAGGATGTATGGGACCTACGAGCAGTACTTC
TRBV27	TRBD1	-	TRBJ2-5	CAGRDRGSYQQYF	TGTGCCGGAAGGGACAGGGGTTCCTACCAGCAGTACTTC
TRBV20-1	-	-	TRBJ2-5	CSAPARGQETQYF	TGCAGTGCCCCCGCCCGGGGGCAAGAGACCCAGTACTTC
TRBV20-1	-	-	TRBJ2-7	CSARHGYHEQYF	TGCAGTGCTAGACACGGATACCACGAGCAGTACTTC
TRBV7-3	-	-	TRBJ2-7	CASSLRGPGTEQYF	TGTGCCAGCAGCTTACGCGGACCAGGGACCGAGCAGTACTTC
TRBV3-1	-	few	TRBJ2-1	CASSQAYVPNEQFF	TGTGCCAGCAGCCAAGCCTACGTCCCGAATGAGCAGTTCTTC
TRBV5-1	-	few	TRBJ2-4	CASSTEVGDIQYF	TGCGCCAGCAGCACGGAGGTCGGAGACATTCAGTACTTC
TRBV10-3	-	-	TRBJ2-7	CAIRNSYEQYF	TGTGCCATCAGAAACTCCTACGAGCAGTACTTC
TRBV27	-	once	TRBJ2-7	CASSAILQRQTYEQYF	TGTGCCAGCAGTGCCATCCTACAAAGACAGACCTACGAGCAGTACTTC
TRBV27	TRBD2	-	TRBJ2-3	CASSTGLAGGTQYF	TGTGCCAGCAGTACGGGACTAGCGGGAGGCACGCAGTATTTT
TRBV28	-	few	TRBJ2-7	CASSHNRPLNEQYF	TGTGCCAGCAGTCACAACAGGCCTTTAAACGAGCAGTACTTC
TRBV12-3/TRBV12-4	TRBD2	-	TRBJ2-3	CASSLYGSGRAPDTQYF	TGTGCCAGCAGTTTATACGGTAGCGGGAGGGCCCCAGATACGCAGTATTTT